Reported below is one T cell receptor (beta chain). Its target is not known. An even split of each subset's genomic DNA across several immunoSEQ plates was performed. In the original analysis: ImmunoSEQ supplied junction-only sequences lacking quality scores, so filtering was different. Assay used: immunoSEQ multiplex PCR; TCRdb lists only in-frame clones, some missing. V and J calls and clone size follow that table, whereas D and trimming were derived from the DNA. The sample has millions of clones; approximately 94% are singletons. Naive CD8 cells, CD45RO-negative and positively selected for CCR7, excluded terminally differentiated effector memory CD45RA+ cells. Germline loops: CDR1 SEHNR, CDR2 FQNEAQ (reference sequence). V was pared by 3 bases and J by 5 bases, with 16 bases between. CDR3 length: 15 amino acids. This sample was taken from a study of shared clonotypes between healthy human individuals. The study, taken as a whole, reports: A limitation of the genetic and exposure-history diversity represented arose from few donors.

V and J are TRBV7-9 and TRBJ1-2, with D hard to call. The sequenced material came from naive CD8+ T cells sorted from blood. The clonotype was recovered from a man aged 18 to 35 in good health. DNA for the CDR3: TGTGCCAGCAGCTTGGGAGTAGGCCCTTATTATGGCTACACCTTC. This encodes CASSLGVGPYYGYTF.